Below are 7 T cell receptor beta chains sequenced from a single sample in a study of T cells in Graves' hyperthyroidism and ophthalmopathy. What was amplified from RNA transcripts were TCR beta CDR3 regions. Initially, a first-round RT-PCR of the TCR CDR3 employed the HTBI primer set. From the multiplex PCR reads, TCRdb called clonotypes with MiXCR, one entry per CDR3 protein. The sample records 400,000 to 500,000 distinct CDR3 sequences, roughly 15% being singletons. The source material was blood. Source of these receptors: a woman between 18 and 30 years old with Graves' hyperthyroidism.

This clonotype appeared many times. The chain combines TRBV3-1 with TRBJ1-5; D unresolved. V was cut by 3 bases and J by 1 base, with 7 bases left in between. The CDR3 spans 14 residues. Looked up from germline, CDR1 is LGHDT and CDR2 is YNNKEL (reference sequence). CDR3 DNA sequence: TGTGCCAGCAGCCACGACGGAAGCAATCAGCCCCAGCATTTT. It codes for CASSHDGSNQPQHF.

In its sample, this clonotype was seen many times. The chain uses TRBV14 and TRBJ2-7; 10 bases map to TRBD1. Looked up from germline, CDR1 is SGHDN and CDR2 is FVKESK. V shed 5 bases and J 1 base; nucleotides not matched to a gene: 11. This CDR3 has 17 amino acids. The CDR3 loop is CASSARDRGLLSYEQYF. The CDR3 DNA reads TGTGCCAGCAGCGCTCGGGACAGGGGCCTCCTTTCCTACGAGCAGTACTTC.

This clonotype was counted between two and nine times. The chain combines TRBV7-6 with TRBJ2-5; 9 positions match TRBD1. V gave up 4 bases and J gave up 2 bases; unmatched junction bases: 5. This CDR3 contains 15 residues. From germline, CDR1 is SGHVS and CDR2 FNYEAQ. The CDR3 DNA reads TGTGCCAGCAGCTCGAGACAGGGGGGGCAAGAGACCCAGTACTTC. Its translation: CASSSRQGGQETQYF.

There are many counts of this clonotype. V gene TRBV20-1 combines with J gene TRBJ2-5, with 8 bases that match TRBD1. The germline V gene encodes CDR1 DFQATT and CDR2 SNEGSKA (reference sequence). V shed 4 bases and J 4 bases; nucleotides not matched to a gene: 8. The CDR3 spans 14 residues. The CDR3 DNA sequence: TGCAGTGCTAAGGCAACAGGGGGACTAGAGACCCAGTACTTC. It encodes CSAKATGGLETQYF.

This clonotype showed up many times. V and J are TRBV10-3 and TRBJ2-7; TRBD2 is a possible D gene (5 bases). V was pared by 6 bases and J by 0 bases, with 9 bases between. The CDR3 spans 13 residues. CDR1 ENHRY and CDR2 SYGVKD come from the germline V gene. In DNA form, the CDR3 reads TGTGCCATCAGCCCGGAGGTCTCCTACGAGCAGTACTTC. Protein: CAISPEVSYEQYF.

The gene calls are TRBV5-1 and TRBJ2-7, with 10 bases aligning to TRBD1. Germline CDR1 is SGHRS and CDR2 is YFSETQ. V lost 3 bases and J lost 4; bases outside the gene matches: 7. The CDR3 extends over 15 amino acids. The CDR3 is CASSSLGQGWYEQYF. The CDR3 DNA is TGCGCCAGCAGCTCCTTGGGACAGGGGTGGTACGAGCAGTACTTC.

This clonotype was seen repeatedly, ten times or more. The chain combines TRBV6-1 with TRBJ1-5; 7 bases match TRBD1. Germline loops: CDR1 MNHNS, CDR2 SASEGT. CDR3 length: 14 residues. With V trimmed by 3 bases and J by 1 base, 0 bases remained unmatched. DNA of the CDR3: TGTGCCAGCAGTGAGACAGGGAGCAATCAGCCCCAGCATTTT. This codes for CASSETGSNQPQHF.